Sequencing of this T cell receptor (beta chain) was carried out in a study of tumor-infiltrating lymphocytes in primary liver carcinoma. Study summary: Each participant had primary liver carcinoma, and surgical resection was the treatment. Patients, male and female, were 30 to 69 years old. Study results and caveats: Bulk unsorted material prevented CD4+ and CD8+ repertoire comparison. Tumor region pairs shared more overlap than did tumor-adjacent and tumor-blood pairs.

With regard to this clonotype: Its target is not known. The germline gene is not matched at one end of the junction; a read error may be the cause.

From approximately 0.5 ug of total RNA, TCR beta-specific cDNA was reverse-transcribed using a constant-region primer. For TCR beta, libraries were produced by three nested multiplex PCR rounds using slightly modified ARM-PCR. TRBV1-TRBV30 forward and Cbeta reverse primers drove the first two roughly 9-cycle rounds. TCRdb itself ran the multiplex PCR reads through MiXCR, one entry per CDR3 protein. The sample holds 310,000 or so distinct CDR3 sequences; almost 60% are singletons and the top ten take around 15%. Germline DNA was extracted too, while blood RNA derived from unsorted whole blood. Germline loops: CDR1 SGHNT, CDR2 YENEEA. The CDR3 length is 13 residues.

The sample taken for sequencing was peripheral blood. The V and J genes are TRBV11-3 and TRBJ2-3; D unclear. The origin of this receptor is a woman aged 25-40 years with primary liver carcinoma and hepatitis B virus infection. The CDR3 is CASSLDPADMQYF. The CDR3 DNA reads TGTGCCAGCAGCTTAGATCCAGCAGATATGCAGTATTTT.